This T cell receptor (beta chain) was identified in a study of cytomegalovirus exposure and HLA in healthy donors. Findings and limits, study-wide: Cytomegalovirus-associated TCR beta chains were listed, numbering 150 to 200.

This PCR relied on a set of 60 Vbeta primers and 13 Jbeta primers. Libraries were prepared by immunoSEQ multiplex PCR; TCRdb keeps only in-frame clonotypes and omits some of them. This table has some 67,000 clones, around 78% appearing once. Donors in the study were healthy people who gave bone marrow. Remarks on this clone: The antigen is not known.

This receptor was taken from a man aged 35-49 years in good health and CMV-seronegative. Sequencing was done on a sample of PBMCs.

In nucleotides, the CDR3 is TGTGCCAGCAGCTTTTTATCGGGGAGGCAGTACTTC. It codes for CASSFLSGRQYF. J is TRBJ2-7 and V is TRBV7-8, with D perhaps TRBD2 (5 bases). V was shortened by 3 bases and J by 9 bases, with 12 bases between the two germline ends. The V gene's germline CDR1 is SGHVS and CDR2 FQNEAQ. The CDR3 is made up of 12 amino acids.